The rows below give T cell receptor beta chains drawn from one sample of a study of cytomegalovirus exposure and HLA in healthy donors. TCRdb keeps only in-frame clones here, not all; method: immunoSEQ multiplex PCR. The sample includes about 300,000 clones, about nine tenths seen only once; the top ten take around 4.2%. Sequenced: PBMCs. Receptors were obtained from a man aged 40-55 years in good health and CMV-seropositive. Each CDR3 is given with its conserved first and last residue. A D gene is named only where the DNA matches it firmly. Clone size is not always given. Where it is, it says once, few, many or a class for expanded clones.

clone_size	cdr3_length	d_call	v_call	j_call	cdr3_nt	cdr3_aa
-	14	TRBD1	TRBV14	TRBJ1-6	TGTGCCAGCAGCCTCGGACAGGGGGCATCACCCCTCCACTTT	CASSLGQGASPLHF
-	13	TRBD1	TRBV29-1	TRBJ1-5	TGCAGCGTTGATTCAGGGGGCGGTCAGCCCCAGCATTTT	CSVDSGGGQPQHF
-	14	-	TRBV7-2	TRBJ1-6	TGTGCCAGCACCCCAGAGGGCAGTAATTCACCCCTCCACTTT	CASTPEGSNSPLHF
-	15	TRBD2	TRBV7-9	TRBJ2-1	TGTTCCAGCAGCCGAACACTAGCGGAGCTTCGGGAGCAGTTCTTC	CSSSRTLAELREQFF
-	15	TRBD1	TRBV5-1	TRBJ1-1	TGCGCCAGCAGCGTGACAGGGGGCATGAACACTGAAGCTTTCTTT	CASSVTGGMNTEAFF
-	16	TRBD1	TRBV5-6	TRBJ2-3	TGTGCCAGCAGCTTGCCGGGACAGTCCCTTACAGATACGCAGTATTTT	CASSLPGQSLTDTQYF
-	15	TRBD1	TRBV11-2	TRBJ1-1	TGTGCCAGCAGCGAAACAGGGGTACTGAACACTGAAGCTTTCTTT	CASSETGVLNTEAFF
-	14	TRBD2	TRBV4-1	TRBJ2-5	TGCGCCAGCAGCCAGCGGGAGGGCCACGAGACCCAGTACTTC	CASSQREGHETQYF
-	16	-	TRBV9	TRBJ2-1	TGTGCCAGCAGCGTGTATGGCGGTCCTCTGACGAATGAGCAGTTCTTC	CASSVYGGPLTNEQFF
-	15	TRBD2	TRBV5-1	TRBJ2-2	TGCGCCAGCAGCCTCACAGTGGGGGGGAACGGGGAGCTGTTTTTT	CASSLTVGGNGELFF
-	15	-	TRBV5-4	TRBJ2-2	TGTGCCAGCAGCTCAGGGCGGAGTGGCACCGGGGAGCTGTTTTTT	CASSSGRSGTGELFF
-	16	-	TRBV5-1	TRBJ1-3	TGCGCCAGCAGCTACGTTGCCGGAGGATCTGGAAACACCATATATTTT	CASSYVAGGSGNTIYF
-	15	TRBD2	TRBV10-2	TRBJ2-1	TGCGCCAGCAGTATTAGCGGGAGCTCCTACAATGAGCAGTTCTTC	CASSISGSSYNEQFF
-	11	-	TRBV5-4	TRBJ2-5	TGTGCCAGCAGCGCCGGGGAGACCCAGTACTTC	CASSAGETQYF
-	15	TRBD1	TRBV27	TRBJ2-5	TGTGCCAGCAGTCTGGGACAGGGATTCTGGGAGACCCAGTACTTC	CASSLGQGFWETQYF
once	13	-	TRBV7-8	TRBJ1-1	TGTGCCAGCAGCCCGGTATACGGAGGCAAAACTTTCTTT	CASSPVYGGKTFF
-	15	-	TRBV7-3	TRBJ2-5	TGTGCCAGCAGCTTATGGGGGGGCTTCCAAGAGACCCAGTACTTC	CASSLWGGFQETQYF
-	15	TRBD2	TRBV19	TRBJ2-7	TGTGCCAGTAGTAGGACTAGCGGCTCCTCCTACGAGCAGTACTTC	CASSRTSGSSYEQYF
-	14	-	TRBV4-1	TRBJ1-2	TGCGCCAGCAGCCAAGGCAGGCCTGACTATGGCTACACCTTC	CASSQGRPDYGYTF
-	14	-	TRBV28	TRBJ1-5	TGTGCCAGCAGTTCCCCAAAAGCGTTTCAGCCCCAGCATTTT	CASSSPKAFQPQHF
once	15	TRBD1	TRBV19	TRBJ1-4	TGTGCCAGTAGTCTGCGACAGGGCCCTAATGAAAAACTGTTTTTT	CASSLRQGPNEKLFF
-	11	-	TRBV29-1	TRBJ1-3	TGCAGCCGGCTAGTGGTTTACACCATATATTTT	CSRLVVYTIYF
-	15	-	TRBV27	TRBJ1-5	TGTGCCAGCAGTACCTACAGGGAACTAGGTCAGCCCCAGCATTTT	CASSTYRELGQPQHF
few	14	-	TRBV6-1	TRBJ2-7	TGTGCCAGCAGTGAAAGGGGCAGCTCCTACGAGCAGTACTTC	CASSERGSSYEQYF
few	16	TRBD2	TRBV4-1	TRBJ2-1	TGCGCCAGCAGCCAAGACGCGCTAGCGGGATACAATGAGCAGTTCTTC	CASSQDALAGYNEQFF
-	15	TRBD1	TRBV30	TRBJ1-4	TGTGCCTGGAGTCTCCAGGGGGCGGCTAATGAAAAACTGTTTTTT	CAWSLQGAANEKLFF
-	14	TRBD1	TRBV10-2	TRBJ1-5	TGCGCCACCCTAGGGACAGGGCCCAATCAGCCCCAGCATTTT	CATLGTGPNQPQHF
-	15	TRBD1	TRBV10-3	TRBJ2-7	TGTGCCATCAGTGGGGACACCGGGACAGGGTTCGAGCAGTACTTC	CAISGDTGTGFEQYF
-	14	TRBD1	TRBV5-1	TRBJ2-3	TGCGCCAGCAGCTTGGCAGGGGGTCAAGATACGCAGTATTTT	CASSLAGGQDTQYF
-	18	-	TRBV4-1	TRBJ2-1	TGCGCCAGCAGCCAACTTGCCGGACAGTCTAGCTCCTACAATGAGCAGTTCTTC	CASSQLAGQSSSYNEQFF
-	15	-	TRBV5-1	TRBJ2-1	TGCGCCAGCAGCTTAGCGAGCGGACCTACACGTGAGCAGTTCTTC	CASSLASGPTREQFF
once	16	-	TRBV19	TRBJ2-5	TGTGCCAGTAGTATGGGGGCCCCTCTCATCGCAGAGACCCAGTACTTC	CASSMGAPLIAETQYF
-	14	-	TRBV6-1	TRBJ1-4	TGTGCCAGCACCACGGAGGGAAGTAATGAAAAACTGTTTTTT	CASTTEGSNEKLFF
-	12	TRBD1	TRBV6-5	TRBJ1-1	TGTGCCAGCGAGAGGGACAGGGGCGAAGCTTTCTTT	CASERDRGEAFF
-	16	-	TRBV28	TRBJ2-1	TGTGCCAGCAGTTCGTCGGGGGGCGGGGCCTACAATGAGCAGTTCTTC	CASSSSGGGAYNEQFF
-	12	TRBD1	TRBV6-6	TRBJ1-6	TGTGCCAGCCGGACAGGTGGTTCACCCCTCCACTTT	CASRTGGSPLHF
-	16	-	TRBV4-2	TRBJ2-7	TGTGCCAGCAGCCAAGGCGGGGTCGTAGTCCCCTACGAGCAGTACTTC	CASSQGGVVVPYEQYF